The TCR beta chain under discussion was sequenced for a study of shared clonotypes between healthy human individuals (dated by TCRdb to the early 2020s). Context from the whole study: The cohort included a few men and a couple of women between 18 and 49 years of age. For each donor, three plates each were used for CD4 naive and CD4 memory, two plates were used for CD8 naive, and one plate was used for CD8 memory. To estimate repertoire size and how much clonotypes are shared between individuals, the study performed deep sequencing of blood TCR repertoires from 4 to 6 healthy adults. Libraries were prepared and TCR repertoires were sequenced by different laboratories using diverse techniques, in order to increase sequencing depth and limit assay-specific biases. Leukapheresis yielded between about 0.9 and 9 billion PBMCs per donor. The investigation overall reported the following: Only blood was sampled, and tissue TCR repertoires likely differ from those in blood. Pairwise subsampling indicated that sequencing depth was expected to affect the degree of clonotype sharing among donors. When a handful of donors were compared, the shared fraction of clonotypes was about 5% for naive CD4, about 4% for naive CD8, 2.3% for memory CD4, and 0.35% to 0.4% for memory CD8. Estimated clonotype richness was generally larger for naive than for memory subsets. Compared with non-shared clonotypes, the clonotypes found in all four sorted-subset donors had higher generation probabilities. Incomplete sequencing was indicated by rarefaction of sorted-subset datasets, despite the large sequencing depth. Because the study included a small number of donors, the genetic and exposure-history diversity represented was limited.

Taken from the germline V gene, the CDR1 and CDR2 loops are SQVTM and ANQGSEA. Measured from the cysteine to the phenylalanine, the CDR3 is 13 residues long. Only CDR3 DNA remains: 39 bases, in frame from the first base. The germline V end is reduced by 3 bases and the J end by 4 bases; junction bases left unmatched: 4. Remarks on this clone: Its antigen is still unknown. No base-level quality is on record; no much larger clone is a single base apart.

Using the deep immunoSEQ assay, multiplex PCR amplified TCR CDR3 regions from genomic DNA. For each cell subset, the extracted genomic DNA was distributed evenly across all wells of several immunoSEQ 96-well plates, and each plate served as one replicate. For sorted subsets, about 200 ng genomic DNA, equal to 30,000 or so T cell genomes, was loaded into each replicate PCR. Purified libraries were measured with a Qubit 3.0 fluorometer, size-checked on a Bioanalyzer 2100, and measured again with the KAPA Library Quantification kit. A separate single-read 150-cycle Illumina NextSeq 550 flow cell was used to sequence each immunoSEQ 96-well plate. The authors processed their data as follows. Because only junctional sequences without quality scores were contained in the immunoSEQ output, filtering matching that applied to full-length reads could not be performed. Sequences were annotated with PyIR, a Python wrapper for IgBLAST v1.9, and V/J genes and CDR3 were assigned using IMGT germline references. Reads with weak V/J assignments (E-value above 1e-6), missing CDR3, stop codons, out-of-frame junctions, or ambiguous translated residues were removed. V3J clonotypes were defined by identical inferred V gene, J gene, and CDR3 amino acid sequence. Percentage overlap between repertoires was computed as shared unique clonotypes divided by the size of the smaller repertoire. Repertoire richness was assessed with RTK rarefaction, the Chao1 estimator, and Recon v2.1 estimates of unobserved clonotypes. Generation probabilities were computed with OLGA for all TCRbeta clonotypes obtained by the gDNA method from a few donors. Sourced from immuneACCESS, this table was stored by TCRdb with only in-frame sequences that have V and J called. A share of the clones is absent; for the studies checked, an unresolved V gene accounts for under half, and the remainder has no known explanation. The V and J calls and the clone size are those of that table, but D and trimming were determined from the DNA. Within this sample are a few million clones, with roughly 95% of them counted one time only. About 1.7% of the sample comes from the top ten.

For the CD8 naive samples, CD45RO-negative cells were positively selected for CCR7, yielding a CD45RA+CCR7+ population from which TemRA cells were excluded. Donors were healthy HIV-negative adults with no recently reported acute infections or vaccinations. Every donor was a Caucasian adult residing in Nashville, Tennessee, USA. Blood was collected by leukapheresis, and PBMCs were isolated by Ficoll-Histopaque density gradient centrifugation and then cryopreserved in liquid nitrogen vapor phase. Purity and quantity of every magnetically sorted T cell population were checked by analytical flow cytometry. Genomic DNA was isolated from every sorted fraction and measured by UV absorbance on a Nanodrop 2000c.

This chain is built from TRBV29-1 and TRBJ1-2, and 8 junction bases match TRBD1. The sequencing input was naive CD8+ T cells from PBMCs. The cell subset or site label of this sample denotes: CD45RA+CCR7+. This receptor was identified in a man aged 18 to 29 in good health. Some clones in this sample may be carry-over from other donors' samples. The CDR3 in this case is CSVDGQGRYGYTF. The DNA sequence reads TGCAGCGTTGATGGACAGGGACGCTATGGCTACACCTTC.